These 10 T cell receptor beta chains were all obtained from the same sample, sequenced in a study of shared clonotypes between healthy human individuals. The assay was immunoSEQ multiplex PCR, and TCRdb's table has in-frame clones only and misses some. The table lists about 960,000 clones, about three quarters of them singletons. What was sequenced was memory CD4+ T cells sorted from blood. As to subset: CD45RA-negative fraction. The receptors come from a man aged 18 to 35 in good health.

This clone was counted a few times. The chain has TRBV6-6 and TRBJ1-6; a possible D gene is TRBD1 (6 bases). Germline V gene lookup returns CDR1 MNHNY and CDR2 SVGAGI (reference sequence). The length of the CDR3 is 14 residues. Trimming took off 10 bases at V and 9 bases at J, with 19 bases between the two ends. Written as DNA, the CDR3 is TGTGCCATTGCGGGGCAGGGGTTTGGTTCACCCCTCCACTTT. Its translation: CAIAGQGFGSPLHF.

This clone was found once. The rearrangement uses TRBV5-1 and TRBJ1-6; D not resolved. The germline V gene has CDR1 SGHRS and CDR2 YFSETQ. This CDR3 has 15 residues. Trimming took 1 base from V and 3 from J, leaving 8 bases between them. The CDR3 nucleotides are TGCGCCAGCAGCTTGTCGGCCGACTATAATTCACCCCTCCACTTT. This translates into CASSLSADYNSPLHF.

This clone was picked up a small number of times. The V gene is TRBV6-6, the J gene TRBJ1-5; 8 bases align to TRBD1. CDR3 length: 15 amino acids. Trimming took 3 bases from V and 4 from J; bases not matched to a gene: 5. CDR1 and CDR2 (germline): MNHNY, SVGAGI (reference sequence). DNA for the CDR3: TGTGCCAGCAGTTATGGACAGGGTGGGAATCAGCCCCAGCATTTT. It codes for CASSYGQGGNQPQHF.

The gene calls are TRBV29-1 and TRBJ2-3; the D gene is possibly TRBD1 (6 bases). The germline gives CDR1 SQVTM, CDR2 ANQGSEA. This CDR3 is built from 13 residues. Trimming took 8 bases from V and 1 from J, leaving 13 bases between them. In DNA form, the CDR3 reads TGCAGCTCCTTACAGGGAGGCACAGATACGCAGTATTTT. Protein sequence: CSSLQGGTDTQYF.

The chain carries TRBV5-1 and TRBJ2-7, with a weak D call TRBD1 (5 bases). CDR1 SGHRS and CDR2 YFSETQ come from the germline V gene. Trimming took 1 base from V and 2 from J, leaving 13 bases between them. CDR3 length: 15 amino acids. The CDR3 loop is CASSLIPGPTYEQYF. The CDR3 nucleotides read TGCGCCAGCAGCTTGATCCCAGGGCCCACCTACGAGCAGTACTTC.

The CDR3 DNA sequence: TGCGCCAGCAGCTCAACCACCGTCGGGACTAGCGGATACGAGCAGTACTTC. Its translation is CASSSTTVGTSGYEQYF. V gene TRBV4-1 combines with J gene TRBJ2-7; 11 bases align to TRBD2. There are 17 residues in the CDR3. Looked up from germline, CDR1 is MGHRA and CDR2 is YSYEKL. V lost 5 bases and J lost 4; bases outside the gene matches: 13.

The CDR3 DNA sequence: TGTGCCAGCAGTTCGACAGCTGGAAACACCATATATTTT. Residues: CASSSTAGNTIYF. J is TRBJ1-3 and V is TRBV2; tentatively, D is TRBD1 (5 bases). The V end was cut by 5 bases, the J end by 2 bases, with 7 bases between. Germline V gene lookup returns CDR1 SNHLY and CDR2 FYNNEI. There are 13 residues in the CDR3. Together with reference TRBV2 and TRBJ1-3, the CDR3 gives the full variable domain: EPEVTQTPSHQVTQMGQEVILRCVPISNHLYFYWYRQILGQKVEFLVSFYNNEISEKSEIFDDQFSVERPDGSNFTLKIRSTKLEDSAMYFCASSSTAGNTIYFGEGSWLTVV.

This chain uses TRBV27 with TRBJ2-5; TRBD1 matches at 7 bases. Germline assignment: CDR1 MNHEY and CDR2 SMNVEV (reference sequence). V shed 7 bases, J shed 3 bases, and the junction held 8 bases outside the gene matches. The CDR3 runs 14 residues. The CDR3 is CASTKSGTEETQYF. DNA for the CDR3: TGTGCCAGCACCAAATCTGGGACAGAAGAGACCCAGTACTTC.

The chain has TRBV7-2 and TRBJ2-5; possible D gene TRBD2, 5 bases. There are 15 residues in the CDR3. The V end was cut by 4 bases, the J end by 7 bases, with 19 bases between. Germline V gene lookup returns CDR1 SGHTA and CDR2 FQGNSA. Written as DNA, the CDR3 is TGTGCCAGCAGCTACCCCGGTGAGCGGTCGCGGACCCAGTACTTC. Amino acids: CASSYPGERSRTQYF.

The rearrangement links TRBV7-2 to TRBJ2-1, with D unclear. The CDR3 is 13 amino acids. Germline CDR1 reads SGHTA; CDR2 reads FQGNSA. Trimming pared 1 base from V and 10 bases from J, leaving 11 bases between. The CDR3 coding sequence is TGTGCCAGCAGCTTAGACCGCCTCTTCGAGCAGTTCTTC. Translated: CASSLDRLFEQFF.